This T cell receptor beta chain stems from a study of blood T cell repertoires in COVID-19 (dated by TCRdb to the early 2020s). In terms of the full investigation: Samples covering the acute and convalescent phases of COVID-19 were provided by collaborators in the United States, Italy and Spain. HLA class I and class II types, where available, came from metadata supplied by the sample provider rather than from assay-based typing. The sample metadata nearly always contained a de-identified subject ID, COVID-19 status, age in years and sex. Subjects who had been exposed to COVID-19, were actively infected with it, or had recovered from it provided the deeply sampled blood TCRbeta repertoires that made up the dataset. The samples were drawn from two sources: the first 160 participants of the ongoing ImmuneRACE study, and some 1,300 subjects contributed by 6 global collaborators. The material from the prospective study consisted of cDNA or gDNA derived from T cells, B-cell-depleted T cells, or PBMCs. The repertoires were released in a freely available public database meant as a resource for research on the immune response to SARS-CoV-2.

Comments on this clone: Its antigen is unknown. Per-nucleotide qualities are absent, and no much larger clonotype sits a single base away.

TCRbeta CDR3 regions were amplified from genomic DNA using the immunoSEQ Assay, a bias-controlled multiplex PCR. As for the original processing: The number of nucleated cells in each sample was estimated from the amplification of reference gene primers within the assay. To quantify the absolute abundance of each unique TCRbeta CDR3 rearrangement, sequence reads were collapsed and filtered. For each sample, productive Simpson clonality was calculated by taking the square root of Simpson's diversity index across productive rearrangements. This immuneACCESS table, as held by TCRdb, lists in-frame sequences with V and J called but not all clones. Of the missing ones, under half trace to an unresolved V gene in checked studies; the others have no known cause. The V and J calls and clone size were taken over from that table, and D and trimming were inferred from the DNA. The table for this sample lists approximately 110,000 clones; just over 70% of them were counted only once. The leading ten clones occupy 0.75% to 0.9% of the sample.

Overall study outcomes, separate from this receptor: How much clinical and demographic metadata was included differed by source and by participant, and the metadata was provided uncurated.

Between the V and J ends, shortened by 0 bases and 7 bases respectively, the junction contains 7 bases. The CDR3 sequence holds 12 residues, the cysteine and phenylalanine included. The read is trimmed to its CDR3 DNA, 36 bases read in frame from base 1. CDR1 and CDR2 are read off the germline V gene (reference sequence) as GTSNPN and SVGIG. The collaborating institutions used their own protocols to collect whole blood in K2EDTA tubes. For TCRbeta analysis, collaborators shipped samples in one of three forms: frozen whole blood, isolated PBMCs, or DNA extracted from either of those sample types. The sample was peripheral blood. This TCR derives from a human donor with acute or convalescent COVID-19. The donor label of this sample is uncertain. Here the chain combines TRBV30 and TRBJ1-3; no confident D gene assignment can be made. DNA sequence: TGTGCCTGGAGTGTACAGTGGAACACCATATATTTT. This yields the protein CAWSVQWNTIYF.